This is a list of T cell receptor beta chains from one sample in a study of circulating tumor DNA in untreated peripheral T-cell lymphoma. The repertoire was sequenced with immunoSEQ multiplex PCR; TCRdb's copy has only in-frame clones and lacks some. This table has more than 6,500 clones, roughly 77% appearing once. Sample: tumor tissue. These receptors came from a human donor with peripheral T-cell lymphoma. Each CDR3 is given with its conserved first and last residue. Fields, in order: V gene, D gene, CDR3 length, J gene, clone size, CDR3 DNA, CDR3 protein. A D gene is named only where the DNA matches it firmly. Clone size is stated in some rows and not others, as once, few, many or a class when expanded.

v_call: TRBV11-3; d_call: -; cdr3_length: 14; j_call: TRBJ2-7; clone_size: -; cdr3_nt: TGTGCCAGCAGCTGGTCGCCACCGGACTACGAGCAGTACTTC; cdr3_aa: CASSWSPPDYEQYF
v_call: TRBV9; d_call: -; cdr3_length: 13; j_call: TRBJ1-4; clone_size: -; cdr3_nt: TGTGCCAGCAGAGCGAATCTTAATGAAAAACTGTTTTTT; cdr3_aa: CASRANLNEKLFF
v_call: TRBV28; d_call: -; cdr3_length: 16; j_call: TRBJ1-1; clone_size: few; cdr3_nt: TGTGCCAGCAGTTTTCTATCACGGGGCATGAACACTGAAGCTTTCTTT; cdr3_aa: CASSFLSRGMNTEAFF
v_call: TRBV11-3; d_call: -; cdr3_length: 14; j_call: TRBJ2-5; clone_size: -; cdr3_nt: TGTGCCAGCAACAAGGAAGGCTGGTGGGAGACCCAGTACTTC; cdr3_aa: CASNKEGWWETQYF
v_call: TRBV19; d_call: -; cdr3_length: 15; j_call: TRBJ2-1; clone_size: -; cdr3_nt: TGTGCCAGTAGTATAGGCGGGATAGCCTACAATGAGCAGTTCTTC; cdr3_aa: CASSIGGIAYNEQFF
v_call: TRBV6-8; d_call: -; cdr3_length: 15; j_call: TRBJ2-3; clone_size: medium-sized; cdr3_nt: TGTGCCAGCAGTTACTCACGGGGAGAAATAGATACGCAGTATTTT; cdr3_aa: CASSYSRGEIDTQYF
v_call: TRBV18; d_call: -; cdr3_length: 13; j_call: TRBJ1-3; clone_size: -; cdr3_nt: TGTGCCAGCTCACCTCGTCAGGGAAACACCATATATTTT; cdr3_aa: CASSPRQGNTIYF
v_call: TRBV5-1; d_call: -; cdr3_length: 18; j_call: TRBJ2-1; clone_size: -; cdr3_nt: TGCGCCAGCAGCTTGGCGCAGGGGTTACGAAGCTCCTACAATGAGCAGTTCTTC; cdr3_aa: CASSLAQGLRSSYNEQFF
v_call: TRBV14; d_call: -; cdr3_length: 11; j_call: TRBJ2-2; clone_size: -; cdr3_nt: TGTGCCAGCAGCCAAAAGCGGGAGCTGTTTTTT; cdr3_aa: CASSQKRELFF
v_call: TRBV6-8; d_call: TRBD1; cdr3_length: 15; j_call: TRBJ1-4; clone_size: -; cdr3_nt: TGTGCCATCAGTAGTGGGACAGGGGGACATGAAAAACTGTTTTTT; cdr3_aa: CAISSGTGGHEKLFF
v_call: TRBV1; d_call: -; cdr3_length: 17; j_call: TRBJ1-1; clone_size: once; cdr3_nt: TGCGCCAGCAGCCAAGCCGGACAGGGTGCGGTTAGCACTGAAGCTTTCTTT; cdr3_aa: CASSQAGQGAVSTEAFF
v_call: TRBV28; d_call: -; cdr3_length: 13; j_call: TRBJ1-2; clone_size: -; cdr3_nt: TGTGCCAGCACCACCCGAGGGATACTCAACTACACCTTC; cdr3_aa: CASTTRGILNYTF
v_call: TRBV29-1; d_call: -; cdr3_length: 12; j_call: TRBJ1-3; clone_size: -; cdr3_nt: TGCAGCGTTGGGGGGCCTGGGAACACCATATATTTT; cdr3_aa: CSVGGPGNTIYF
v_call: TRBV19; d_call: TRBD1; cdr3_length: 13; j_call: TRBJ1-5; clone_size: -; cdr3_nt: TGTGCCAGTAGGGACAGGGTGGCTCAGCCCCAGCATTTT; cdr3_aa: CASRDRVAQPQHF
v_call: TRBV6-8; d_call: -; cdr3_length: 15; j_call: TRBJ1-1; clone_size: large; cdr3_nt: TGTGCCAGCAGGAACCCCGACGGCGGTATCACTGAAGCTTTCTTT; cdr3_aa: CASRNPDGGITEAFF
v_call: TRBV1; d_call: -; cdr3_length: 15; j_call: TRBJ1-1; clone_size: -; cdr3_nt: TGCGCCAGCAGTTATACGGACTCTAACACGGATGAAGCTTTCTTT; cdr3_aa: CASSYTDSNTDEAFF
v_call: TRBV19; d_call: -; cdr3_length: 15; j_call: TRBJ1-1; clone_size: -; cdr3_nt: TGTGCCAGTAGTATCTCGACAGCGACCGCCACTGAAGCTTTCTTT; cdr3_aa: CASSISTATATEAFF